This TCR beta chain was recovered during a study of identical twins. Each CDR3 protein is one row after TCRdb ran MiXCR on the 5' RACE reads. The sample contains 450,000 or so distinct CDR3 sequences, about 13% of which appear only once. Between the trimmed V and J ends, which lost 5 bases and 4 bases, there was a span of 12 bases. The CDR3 is 14 amino acids. In germline, CDR1 is SGHTA, CDR2 FQGNSA. The data also belong to a second study, concerning yellow fever vaccine responses in identical twins.

This sequence joins TRBV7-2 and TRBJ2-1; D remains ambiguous. The sample was CD4+ T cells sorted from blood. The clonotype originates from a woman aged 18 to 35 in good health. The CDR3 spells CASSPPLRYNEQFF. The CDR3 coding sequence is TGTGCCAGCAGCCCCCCGCTGAGGTACAATGAGCAGTTCTTC.